The next 23 T cell receptor beta chains were all read from a single sample in a study of T-cell memory formation after mild COVID-19 (dated by TCRdb to the early 2020s). The receptor library was made with 5' RACE. Instrument used: Illumina NovaSeq 6000. TCRdb handled the public reads itself, with Q25 trimming in fastp and clone calling in MiXCR, and kept productive beta chains. Rows are combined by CDR3 protein, so each entry shows the most common genes and DNA. For this sample there are 530,000 or so distinct CDR3 sequences; approximately 15% appear just once. The ten largest make up about 7.4% of the sample. The sequenced material came from PBMCs or a T cell subset sorted from them (not recorded which). The receptor source for this set is an adult woman who had mild COVID-19 (a few samples of this study predate the infection). The sample titles of this study are shuffled in the database, so cell type and time point are left out; the donor was told from shared clones.

The chain joins TRBV6-2 or TRBV6-3 to TRBJ2-1, with TRBD2 matching 9 bases. The CDR3 consists of 17 residues. J was trimmed by 7 bases and V by 8 bases; bases with no gene match: 18. CDR1 is MNHEY and CDR2 is SVGEGT in the germline V gene. The DNA of the CDR3 is TGTGCCAGCCTCCCTAGCGGGACTCCTACGAGGGGGAATGAGCAGTTCTTC. Its protein is CASLPSGTPTRGNEQFF.

The chain combines TRBV7-2 with TRBJ2-1; D is ambiguous. V lost 1 base, J lost 0 bases, and 4 bases lay in between. Germline CDR1 SGHTA, CDR2 FQGNSA. The CDR3 runs 14 residues. CDR3 protein: CASSLGNSYNEQFF. CDR3 nucleotide sequence: TGTGCCAGCAGCTTAGGGAACTCCTACAATGAGCAGTTCTTC.

The V call is TRBV6-2 or TRBV6-3, the J call TRBJ2-7; D is tentatively TRBD1 or TRBD2 (5 bases each). Germline-derived CDR1 and CDR2 are MNHEY and SVGEGT. The CDR3 has 15 residues. Trimming removed 6 bases from V and 0 bases from J, with 15 bases in between. CDR3 nucleotides: TGTGCCAGCAGCTCCGGGACCACATACTCCTACGAGCAGTACTTC. Its protein product is CASSSGTTYSYEQYF.

This clonotype was counted only a few times. The chain uses TRBV6-5 and TRBJ1-1, with D possibly being TRBD1 (5 bases). The CDR3 sequence is 16 residues long. The V end lost 0 bases, the J end lost 4 bases, and 15 bases lay between the germline ends. Germline CDR1 and CDR2: MNHEY and SVGAGI. The CDR3 DNA is TGTGCCAGCAGTTACTCGAGTAGACAGCTGAGCACTGAAGCTTTCTTT. Encoded protein: CASSYSSRQLSTEAFF.

The table lists this clonotype with a few counts. The chain recombines TRBV2 with TRBJ2-1; D is possibly TRBD1 or TRBD2 (7 bases each). The CDR3 sequence is 15 residues long. The germline V and J ends were trimmed by 8 bases and 0 bases, with 14 bases remaining between them. The germline V gene has CDR1 SNHLY and CDR2 FYNNEI. CDR3: CASRERDSSYNEQFF. DNA of the CDR3: TGTGCCAGCCGGGAGCGGGACAGCTCCTACAATGAGCAGTTCTTC.

There are many counts of this clonotype. V and J are TRBV4-2 and TRBJ2-2, with 9 positions matching TRBD1. This CDR3 has 16 amino acids. Germline V gene sequence: CDR1 LGHNA, CDR2 YNFKEQ. V shed 2 bases, J shed 7 bases, and the junction held 8 bases outside the gene matches. The DNA of the CDR3 is TGTGCCAGCAGCCAATCTCGCACAGGGGGCAACGGGGAGCTGTTTTTT. Its translation is CASSQSRTGGNGELFF.

This clonotype was counted only a few times. The chain has TRBV7-2 and TRBJ2-7, with D perhaps matching TRBD2 (6 bases). Per germline, CDR1 SGHTA and CDR2 FQGNSA. The CDR3 is made up of 16 amino acids. Trimming cost V 3 bases and J 7 bases, with 22 bases left between them. As DNA, the CDR3 is TGTGCCAGCAGCTTGGTGGCGGGGCGTTCGAGTGAAGAGCAGTACTTC. Its protein product is CASSLVAGRSSEEQYF.

The chain links TRBV5-5 to TRBJ1-1; D gene uncertain. The V and J ends lost 2 bases and 0 bases respectively, with 11 bases between them. The V gene's germline CDR1 is SGHKS and CDR2 YYEKEE (reference sequence). The CDR3 runs 15 residues. The CDR3 protein is CASSLLGGMNTEAFF. DNA for the CDR3: TGTGCCAGCAGCTTATTAGGCGGGATGAACACTGAAGCTTTCTTT.

The V gene is TRBV7-9, the J gene TRBJ1-6; 11 bases map to TRBD1. The CDR3 is made up of 16 amino acids. The J segment lost 8 bases and the V segment lost 5 bases, leaving 8 bases of the junction unmatched. The germline CDR1 and CDR2 sequences are SEHNR and FQNEAQ (reference sequence). The CDR3 spells CASSPGDRGFYSPLHF. In nucleotides, the CDR3 is TGTGCCAGCAGCCCGGGGGACAGGGGGTTTTATTCACCCCTCCACTTT.

This clonotype has just a few counts. The V and J genes are TRBV15 and TRBJ1-2; tentative D call: TRBD1 (5 bases). V was cut by 0 bases and J by 4 bases, with 9 bases left in between. CDR1 and CDR2 from the germline V gene are LNHNV and YYDKDF (reference sequence). The CDR3 covers 14 residues. The CDR3 reads CATSRDLTGYGYTF. CDR3 nucleotide sequence: TGTGCCACCAGCAGAGATCTTACAGGCTATGGCTACACCTTC. The variable domain in full, completed from reference TRBV15 and TRBJ1-2, reads DAMVIQNPRYQVTQFGKPVTLSCSQTLNHNVMYWYQQKSSQAPKLLFHYYDKDFNNEADTPDNFQSRRPNTSFCFLDIRSPGLGDTAMYLCATSRDLTGYGYTFGSGTRLTVV.

This clonotype was detected a few times. The chain couples TRBV28 to TRBJ2-7; 7 bases line up with TRBD1. V dropped 6 bases and J dropped 3; count of bases not matched to a gene: 8. This CDR3 has 14 residues. Germline V CDR1 and CDR2: MDHEN, SYDVKM. This CDR3 is CASSTTGVYYEQYF. DNA of the CDR3: TGTGCCAGCAGCACAACAGGGGTCTACTACGAGCAGTACTTC.

This clonotype was observed a few times. This chain joins TRBV5-1 and TRBJ1-1; D gene unclear. Germline V gene data show CDR1 as SGHRS and CDR2 as YFSETQ. This CDR3 spans 13 amino acids. Trimming left V 3 bases short and J 1 base short, with 7 bases between. CDR3 nucleotide sequence: TGCGCCAGCAGCTGGGAGGGGAACACTGAAGCTTTCTTT. It is translated as CASSWEGNTEAFF.

The J gene is TRBJ2-1, the V gene TRBV30, with 13 bases matching TRBD2. J was trimmed by 9 bases and V by 3 bases; bases with no gene match: 8. There are 15 residues in the CDR3. Per germline, CDR1 GTSNPN and CDR2 SVGIG (reference sequence). CDR3 sequence (DNA): TGTGCCTGGAGGCCAACACTAGCGGGAGGGGGTGAGCAGTTCTTC. It codes for CAWRPTLAGGGEQFF.

This clonotype occurred a few times. The chain has TRBV6-6 and TRBJ2-5, with 8 nucleotides matching TRBD1. There are 17 residues in the CDR3. V lost 2 bases to trimming and J lost 1 base; unmatched junction nucleotides: 9. The germline V gene encodes CDR1 MNHNY and CDR2 SVGAGI (reference sequence). The chain's CDR3 is CASSYAGGGWSQETQYF. The DNA for the CDR3 is TGTGCCAGCAGTTACGCAGGGGGCGGATGGTCCCAAGAGACCCAGTACTTC.

The chain carries TRBV19 and TRBJ2-2, with a weak D call TRBD2 (6 bases). The V end was cut by 1 base, the J end by 1 base, with 7 bases between. This CDR3 is 15 amino acids long. The germline V gene has CDR1 LNHDA and CDR2 SQIVND (reference sequence). CDR3 protein: CASSIVAVNTGELFF. DNA of the CDR3: TGTGCCAGTAGTATAGTAGCGGTGAACACCGGGGAGCTGTTTTTT.

The chain employs TRBV3-1 and TRBJ2-3, with D maybe TRBD1 (5 bases). This CDR3 contains 15 residues. The germline CDR1 and CDR2 sequences are LGHDT and YNNKEL (reference sequence). Trimming left V 4 bases short and J 6 bases short, with 17 bases between. The CDR3 region is CASSPTEGRIDTQYF. In DNA, the CDR3 is TGTGCCAGCAGCCCGACAGAAGGGCGCATCGATACGCAGTATTTT.

The genes are TRBV4-2 and TRBJ2-1, with TRBD2 as a possible D gene (6 bases). CDR1 LGHNA and CDR2 YNFKEQ come from the germline V gene. V lost 4 bases, J lost 6 bases, and 13 bases lay in between. The CDR3 loop spans 14 amino acids. CDR3 DNA sequence: TGTGCCAGCAGCCCCGCGACCGGGGGCAATGAGCAGTTCTTC. This codes for CASSPATGGNEQFF.

Here the CDR3 reads CASSLTGTIYEQYF. Written as DNA, the CDR3 is TGTGCCAGCAGCTTAACGGGAACCATCTACGAGCAGTACTTC. The chain joins TRBV13 to TRBJ2-7, with D perhaps matching TRBD2 (5 bases). CDR1 is PRHDT and CDR2 is FYEKMQ in the germline V gene (reference sequence). Trimming pared 2 bases from V and 3 bases from J, leaving 11 bases between. This CDR3 comprises 14 residues.

This chain uses TRBV20-1 with TRBJ1-5; TRBD1 is a possible D gene (5 bases). The ends were cut back, 6 bases at V and 0 bases at J, with 15 bases in the middle. The CDR3 covers 15 residues. Germline V gene sequence: CDR1 DFQATT, CDR2 SNEGSKA (reference sequence). CDR3 region: CSARDRSHSNQPQHF. CDR3 nucleotide sequence: TGCAGTGCCCGGGACCGATCCCATAGCAATCAGCCCCAGCATTTT.

This clonotype was picked up a small number of times. This chain links TRBV29-1 with TRBJ1-1; weak D call: TRBD1 (5 bases). This CDR3 region has 13 residues. Germline V CDR1 and CDR2: SQVTM, ANQGSEA. V shed 3 bases and J shed 1 base, with 9 bases lying between them. The CDR3, as DNA: TGCAGCGTTGACGCGGGGGGGAACACTGAAGCTTTCTTT. It encodes CSVDAGGNTEAFF.

The CDR3 loop reads CASSWTRFSYEQYF. In DNA, the CDR3 is TGTGCCAGCAGCTGGACAAGGTTCTCCTACGAGCAGTACTTC. This sequence joins TRBV5-5 and TRBJ2-7; D perhaps matches TRBD1 (5 bases). This CDR3 has 14 amino acids. Germline CDR1 is SGHKS and CDR2 is YYEKEE (reference sequence). Trimming pared 3 bases from V and 0 bases from J, leaving 10 bases between.

This clonotype was seen a few times. This rearrangement joins TRBV7-2 to TRBJ2-3, with TRBD2 matching 8 bases. This CDR3 spans 15 amino acids. V was clipped by 5 bases and J by 4 bases; unmatched bases: 8. Germline values: CDR1 SGHTA, CDR2 FQGNSA. CDR3: CASSTSPGLADTQYF. The CDR3 bases are TGTGCCAGCAGCACCTCTCCGGGACTAGCAGATACGCAGTATTTT. Complete variable domain (other parts from reference TRBV7-2 and TRBJ2-3): GAGVSQSPSNKVTEKGKDVELRCDPISGHTALYWYRQSLGQGLEFLIYFQGNSAPDKSGLPSDRFSAERTGGSVSTLTIQRTQQEDSAVYLCASSTSPGLADTQYFGPGTRLTVL.

This clonotype turned up a few times. The chain carries TRBV7-9 and TRBJ2-7, with 10 bases matching TRBD1. Per the germline V gene, CDR1 is SEHNR and CDR2 is FQNEAQ (reference sequence). The V gene end was trimmed by 1 base and the J gene end by 11 bases; junction bases not matched to a gene: 2. CDR3 length: 12 amino acids. The CDR3 sequence is CASSLEGQGEYF. The CDR3 DNA follows: TGTGCCAGCAGCTTAGAAGGACAGGGGGAGTACTTC.